This T cell receptor beta chain was observed in a study of shared clonotypes between healthy human individuals. The study's findings and limits: The study's rarefaction showed incomplete sorted-subset sequencing despite large depth.

The CDR3 has 15 amino acids. Germline assignment: CDR1 MDHEN and CDR2 SYDVKM. Between the trimmed V and J ends, which lost 7 bases and 7 bases, there was a span of 22 bases. Deep was the level at which the assay was run. It was across several immunoSEQ plates that each subset's genomic DNA was evenly split. Study processing details: ImmunoSEQ supplied junction-only sequences lacking quality scores, so filtering was different. The repertoire was sequenced with immunoSEQ multiplex PCR; TCRdb's copy has only in-frame clones and lacks some. V and J calls and clone size are as listed in that table; D and trimming were resolved from the DNA. The table shows 2 million to 2.5 million clones, with approximately 94% occurring only once. In its sample, this clone was seen once. The antigen is undetermined.

The chain is built from TRBV28 and TRBJ1-2; TRBD1 might be the D (6 bases). The sequence derives from a young man in good health. The sample comprised naive CD4+ T cells sorted from blood. The subset was: CD45RA+ positively selected. The CDR3 here is CASTSAGEGGGGYTF. In DNA form, the CDR3 reads TGTGCCAGCACCTCGGCGGGGGAAGGGGGTGGTGGCTACACCTTC.